Included here is one T cell receptor (beta chain) sequence, with context. Assay used: immunoSEQ multiplex PCR; TCRdb lists only in-frame clones, some missing. In the table there are some 71,000 clones, roughly nine tenths of which are singletons. J lost 4 bases, V lost 4 bases, and 10 bases had no gene match. CDR1 is SGDLS, CDR2 YYNGEE, per germline. This CDR3 is 16 amino acids long. This specimen belongs to a study of control samples from healthy donors and cancer patients. Source material: PBMCs. The rearrangement uses TRBV9 and TRBJ2-3; 9 bases align to TRBD2. The TCR was taken from a woman aged 45 to 65 with colorectal cancer. CDR3 amino acids: CASSRGAGGPSDTQYF. The DNA for the CDR3 is TGTGCCAGCAGCAGAGGTGCGGGAGGGCCCTCAGATACGCAGTATTTT. The full variable domain, rest sourced from reference TRBV9 and TRBJ2-3, is DSGVTQTPKHLITATGQRVTLRCSPRSGDLSVYWYQQSLDQGLQFLIQYYNGEERAKGNILERFSAQQFPDLHSELNLSSLELGDSALYFCASSRGAGGPSDTQYFGPGTRLTVL.